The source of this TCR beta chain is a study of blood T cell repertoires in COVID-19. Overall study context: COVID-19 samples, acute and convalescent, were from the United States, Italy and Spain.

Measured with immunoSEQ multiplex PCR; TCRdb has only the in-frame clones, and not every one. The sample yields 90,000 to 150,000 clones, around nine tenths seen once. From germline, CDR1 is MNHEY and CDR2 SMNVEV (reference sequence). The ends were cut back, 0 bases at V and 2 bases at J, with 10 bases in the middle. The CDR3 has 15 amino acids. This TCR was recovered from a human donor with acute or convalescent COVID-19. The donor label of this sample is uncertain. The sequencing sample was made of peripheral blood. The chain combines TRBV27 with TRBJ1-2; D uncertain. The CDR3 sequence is CASSLSRGGNYGYTF. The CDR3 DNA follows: TGTGCCAGCAGTTTATCTCGGGGTGGCAACTATGGCTACACCTTC.